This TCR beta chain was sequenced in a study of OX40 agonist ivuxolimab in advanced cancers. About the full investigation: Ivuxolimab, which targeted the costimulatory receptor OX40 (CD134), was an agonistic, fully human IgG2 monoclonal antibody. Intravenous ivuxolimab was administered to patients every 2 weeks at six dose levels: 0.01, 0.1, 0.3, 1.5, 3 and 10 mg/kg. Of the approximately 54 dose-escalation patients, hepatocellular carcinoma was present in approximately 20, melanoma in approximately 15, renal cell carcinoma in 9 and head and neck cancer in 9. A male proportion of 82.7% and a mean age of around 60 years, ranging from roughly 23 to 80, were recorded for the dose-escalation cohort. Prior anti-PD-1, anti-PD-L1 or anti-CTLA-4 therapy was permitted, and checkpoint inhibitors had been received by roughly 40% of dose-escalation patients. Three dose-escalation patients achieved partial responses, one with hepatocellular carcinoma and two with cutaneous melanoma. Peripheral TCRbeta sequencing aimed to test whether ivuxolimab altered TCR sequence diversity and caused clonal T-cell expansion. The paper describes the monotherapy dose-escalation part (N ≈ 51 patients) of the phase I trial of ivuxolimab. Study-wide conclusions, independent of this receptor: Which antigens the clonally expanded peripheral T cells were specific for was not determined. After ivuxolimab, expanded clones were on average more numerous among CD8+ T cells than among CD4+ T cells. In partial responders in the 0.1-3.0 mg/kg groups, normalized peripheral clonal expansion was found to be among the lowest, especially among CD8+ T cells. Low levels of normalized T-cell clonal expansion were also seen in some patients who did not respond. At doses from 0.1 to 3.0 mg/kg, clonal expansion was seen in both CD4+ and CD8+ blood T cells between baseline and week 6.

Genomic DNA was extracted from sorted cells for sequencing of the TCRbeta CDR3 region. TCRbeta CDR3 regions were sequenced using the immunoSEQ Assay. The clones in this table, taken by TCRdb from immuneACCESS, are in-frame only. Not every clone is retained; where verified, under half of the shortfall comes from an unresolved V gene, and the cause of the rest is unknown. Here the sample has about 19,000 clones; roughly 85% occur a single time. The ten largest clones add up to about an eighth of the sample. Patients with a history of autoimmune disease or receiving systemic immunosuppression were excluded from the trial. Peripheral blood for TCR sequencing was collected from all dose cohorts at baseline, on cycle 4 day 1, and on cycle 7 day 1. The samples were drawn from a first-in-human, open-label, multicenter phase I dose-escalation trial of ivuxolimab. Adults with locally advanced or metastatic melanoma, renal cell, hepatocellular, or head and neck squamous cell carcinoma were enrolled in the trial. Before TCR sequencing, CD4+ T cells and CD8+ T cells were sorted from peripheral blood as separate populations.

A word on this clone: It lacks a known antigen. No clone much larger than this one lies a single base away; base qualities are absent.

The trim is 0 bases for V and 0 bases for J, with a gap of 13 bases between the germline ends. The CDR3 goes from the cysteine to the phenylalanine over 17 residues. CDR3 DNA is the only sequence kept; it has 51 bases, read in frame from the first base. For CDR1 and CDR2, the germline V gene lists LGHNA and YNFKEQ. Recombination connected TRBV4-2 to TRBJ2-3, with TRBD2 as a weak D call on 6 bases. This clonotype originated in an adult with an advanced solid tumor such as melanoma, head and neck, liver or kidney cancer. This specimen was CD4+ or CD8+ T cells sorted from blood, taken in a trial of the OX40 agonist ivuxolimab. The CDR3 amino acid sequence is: CASSQDWGGESTDTQYF. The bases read TGTGCCAGCAGCCAAGACTGGGGCGGGGAGAGCACAGATACGCAGTATTTT.